This passage covers 20 T cell receptor beta chains from one sample sequenced in a study of read filtering for tumor transcriptome and immune sequencing. The library was built from roughly 400 ng RNA with molecular barcoded adaptors for alpha/delta and beta/gamma chains. TCRdb re-derived calls from the reads in MiXCR, one entry per CDR3 protein. The table lists 75,000 to 95,000 distinct CDR3 sequences, 20% to 25% of them singletons. The sample consisted of a population of CD138-negative cells sorted from bone marrow. The receptor set was obtained from a donor over 35 with multiple myeloma.

Of note for this clonotype: A much more abundant neighbour one base away suggests this may be a read error. V and J are TRBV2 and TRBJ2-5; D may correspond to TRBD1 or TRBD2 (5 bases each). The CDR3 is made up of 15 amino acids. The germline V gene has CDR1 SNHLY and CDR2 FYNNEI. The CDR3 protein is CAGSGGATTLETQYF. The CDR3 region has the DNA TGTGCCGGCAGTGGGGGAGCGACTACCCTTGAGACCCAGTACTTC.

This clonotype came up many times. The rearrangement uses TRBV2 and TRBJ1-1; D unresolved. Germline V lookup: CDR1 SNHLY, CDR2 FYNNEI. The length of the CDR3 is 12 residues. The V and J ends lost 9 bases and 1 base respectively, with 9 bases between them. Here the CDR3 reads CASPTENTEAFF. The CDR3 DNA reads TGTGCCAGTCCGACGGAGAACACTGAAGCTTTCTTT.

Ten or more counts support this clonotype. The chain has TRBV7-2 and TRBJ2-5; maybe TRBD2 (7 bases). V was cut by 2 bases and J by 4 bases, with 17 bases left in between. The V gene's germline CDR1 is SGHTA and CDR2 FQGNSA. CDR3 length equals 16 residues. CDR3: CASSLTRRGPRETQYF. For the CDR3, the DNA is TGTGCCAGCAGCTTAACCCGGCGGGGGCCTAGAGAGACCCAGTACTTC.

For this clonotype: The junction does not match germline at one end; this may be a read error. The chain combines TRBV11-2 with TRBJ2-3; no clear D. There are 17 residues in the CDR3. From germline, CDR1 is SGHAT and CDR2 FQNNGV. CDR3 in amino acids: CTSTLRPRRTLTDTQYF. CDR3 nucleotides: TGTACCAGCACTCTTCGCCCCCGCCGTACTCTCACAGATACGCAGTATTTT. Using reference TRBV11-2 and TRBJ2-3 for the parts outside the CDR3, the full variable domain is EAGVAQSPRYKIIEKRQSVAFWCNPISGHATLYWYQQILGQGPKLLIQFQNNGVVDDSQLPKDRFSAERLKGVDSTLKIQPAKLEDSAVYLCTSTLRPRRTLTDTQYFGPGTRLTVL.

The table lists this clonotype with many counts. The gene calls are TRBV28 and TRBJ2-3; 9 bases are shared with TRBD1. The trim removed 5 bases at V and 6 bases at J, leaving 15 bases unmatched. Germline V gives CDR1 MDHEN, CDR2 SYDVKM. The CDR3 sequence is 17 residues long. The CDR3 nucleotides read TGTGCCAGCAGTCCGCCCCTGGGGAGACAGGGGGATGATACGCAGTATTTT. The encoded protein is CASSPPLGRQGDDTQYF.

This clonotype was observed at least ten times. The genes are TRBV18 and TRBJ1-2; possibly TRBD1 for D (5 bases). The germline V gene encodes CDR1 KGHSH and CDR2 LQKENI. V was clipped by 6 bases and J by 4 bases, with 15 bases between them. This CDR3 spans 14 amino acids. The CDR3 DNA is TGTGCCAGCTCGCAAGCCGGGGACGGCTATGGCTACACCTTC. It yields the protein CASSQAGDGYGYTF.

This clonotype was seen a single time. It may be a read error: a sequence one base away is much more abundant. This chain joins TRBV5-6 and TRBJ2-2; 7 nucleotides agree with TRBD1. Germline V CDR1 and CDR2: SGHDT, YYEEEE. V was clipped by 7 bases and J by 5 bases; unmatched bases: 17. The CDR3 has 17 amino acids. The CDR3 coding sequence is TGTGCCAGCGGCCCTCCGGGACAGACAAGATTGACCGGGGAGCTGTTTTTT. Its translation: CASGPPGQTRLTGELFF. Variable domain in full (rest from reference TRBV5-6 and TRBJ2-2): DAGVTQSPTHLIKTRGQQVTLRCSPKSGHDTVSWYQQALGQGPQFIFQYYEEEERQRGNFPDRFSGHQFPNYSSELNVNALLLGDSALYLCASGPPGQTRLTGELFFGEGSRLTVL.

As concerns this clonotype: The CDR3 does not close with the conserved phenylalanine or tryptophan, likely indicating a read error. The chain couples TRBV28 to TRBJ1-6; D unclear. Trimming stripped 2 bases from V and 9 bases from J, with 20 bases between. The CDR3 runs 17 residues. The germline gives CDR1 MDHEN, CDR2 SYDVKM. DNA of the CDR3: TGTGCCAGCAGTTTAATTGCGACCGTTCGGGAGATTTCACCCCTCCACCTT. It encodes CASSLIATVREISPLHL.

This clonotype was seen repeatedly, ten times or more. The CDR3 sequence is CASSRTGVNTEAFF. DNA for the CDR3: TGTGCCAGCTCCCGAACAGGGGTGAACACTGAAGCTTTCTTT. The chain uses TRBV18 and TRBJ1-1; TRBD1 matches at 7 bases. This CDR3 is 14 amino acids long. Germline assignment: CDR1 KGHSH and CDR2 LQKENI. V lost 6 bases and J lost 0; bases outside the gene matches: 4.

This clonotype occurred many times. This sequence joins TRBV28 and TRBJ2-7; D gene ambiguous. Trimming removed 4 bases at V and 5 bases at J, with 9 bases between. The CDR3 covers 12 residues. Germline V gene sequence: CDR1 MDHEN, CDR2 SYDVKM. The CDR3 DNA reads TGTGCCAGCAGTTACCCAGGCGACGAGCAGTACTTC. This translates into CASSYPGDEQYF.

This clonotype has just a few counts. This chain links TRBV29-1 with TRBJ2-1; D is unclear. V was clipped by 0 bases and J by 5 bases, with 11 bases between them. The germline gives CDR1 SQVTM, CDR2 ANQGSEA. The CDR3 spans 14 residues. CDR3 sequence (DNA): TGCAGCGTTGAAGATCGACGGAACAACAATGAGCAGTTCTTC. Translation: CSVEDRRNNNEQFF.

A few counts support this clonotype. The V call is TRBV6-2 or TRBV6-3, the J call TRBJ1-5; no clear D gene. V was pared by 2 bases and J by 2 bases, with 1 base between. This CDR3 comprises 12 residues. Germline CDR1 and CDR2: MNHEY and SVGEGT. The CDR3 bases are TGTGCCAGCAGTTACCGCAATCAGCCCCAGCATTTT. Translation: CASSYRNQPQHF.

This clonotype is labeled as medium-sized. This sequence joins TRBV2 and TRBJ2-1; D tentatively reads TRBD1 or TRBD2 (5 bases each). CDR1 and CDR2 from the germline V gene are SNHLY and FYNNEI. V was trimmed by 10 bases and J by 0 bases, leaving 19 bases between them. The CDR3 has 16 residues. CDR3 DNA sequence: TGTGCCACCACCGAGGGACGGACGAGCTCCTACAATGAGCAGTTCTTC. Translation: CATTEGRTSSYNEQFF.

This clonotype was seen at least ten times. The chain is built from TRBV9 and TRBJ1-2; D is unclear. CDR1 SGDLS and CDR2 YYNGEE come from the germline V gene. The germline V and J ends were trimmed by 3 bases and 3 bases, with 18 bases remaining between them. The CDR3 sequence is 16 residues long. CDR3 protein: CASSGPRDGDDYGYTF. CDR3 nucleotide sequence: TGTGCCAGCAGCGGCCCCCGTGACGGAGATGACTATGGCTACACCTTC.

In this sample, this clonotype turned up many times. This chain joins TRBV20-1 and TRBJ1-5; D is ambiguous. V was trimmed by 4 bases and J by 2 bases, leaving 18 bases between them. The CDR3 runs to 16 residues. The germline V gene has CDR1 DFQATT and CDR2 SNEGSKA (reference sequence). This CDR3 reads CSATHSGPGGNQPQHF. The CDR3 DNA reads as TGCAGTGCTACCCATTCCGGGCCTGGCGGCAATCAGCCCCAGCATTTT.

This clonotype was recorded many times. The V gene is TRBV28, the J gene TRBJ1-5; no reliable D call. CDR3 length equals 13 residues. Trimming took 5 bases from V and 2 from J, leaving 7 bases between them. Germline V gene sequence: CDR1 MDHEN, CDR2 SYDVKM. CDR3 in amino acids: CASSTRGNQPQHF. CDR3 DNA: TGTGCCAGCAGTACGAGGGGCAATCAGCCCCAGCATTTT.

This clonotype was observed a few times. The chain combines TRBV6-7 with TRBJ2-5; TRBD2 aligns across 12 bases. Being an ORF, TRBV6-7 has a function that is uncertain. The CDR3 has 14 residues. Trimming at V came to 5 bases and at J to 2 bases, leaving 0 bases not matched to a gene. The DNA of the CDR3 is TGTGCCAGCAGTGGACTAGCGGGGCAAGAGACCCAGTACTTC. Its translation is CASSGLAGQETQYF.

The chain employs TRBV13 and TRBJ1-4, with D hard to call. This CDR3 has 15 residues. Trimming removed 5 bases at V and 8 bases at J, with 18 bases between. Per germline, CDR1 PRHDT and CDR2 FYEKMQ (reference sequence). Written as DNA, the CDR3 is TGTGCCAGCAGCCGGACCCCGGGAGTCGGGGAAAAACTGTTTTTT. It translates to CASSRTPGVGEKLFF.

About this clonotype itself: A much larger clone differs by one base, so this may be a read error. The rearrangement links TRBV4-2 to TRBJ2-7; unclear D gene. This CDR3 comprises 13 residues. Germline V CDR1 and CDR2: LGHNA, YNFKEQ. CDR3 amino acids: CASSQDRTYDQYF. CDR3 DNA: TGTGCCAGCAGCCAAGATCGAACCTACGACCAGTACTTC.

This clonotype was counted ten times or more. This chain connects TRBV7-9 to TRBJ2-5, with D possibly matching TRBD1 (5 bases). V was pared by 6 bases and J by 4 bases, with 12 bases between. The CDR3 spans 13 residues. Germline loops: CDR1 SEHNR, CDR2 FQNEAQ (reference sequence). The CDR3 DNA reads TGTGCCAGCAGTACCAGGGTAGCAGAGACCCAGTACTTC. Its protein product is CASSTRVAETQYF.